A single sample gave rise to the 13 T cell receptor beta chains below, sequenced in a study of technical replicates of blood from a few donors. Data came from immunoSEQ multiplex PCR; TCRdb stores just in-frame clones and leaves some out. This table holds 65,000 to 90,000 clones, roughly 94% found once. Source material: T cells isolated from PBMCs. All receptors come from a human donor in good health.

This chain uses TRBV15 with TRBJ1-2; the D is unclear. The CDR3 has 13 residues. Germline-derived CDR1 and CDR2 are LNHNV and YYDKDF (reference sequence). Trimming pared 1 base from V and 4 bases from J, leaving 7 bases between. The DNA of the CDR3 is TGTGCCACCAGCAGAGCTCCAGTCTATGGCTACACCTTC. The encoded protein is CATSRAPVYGYTF.

The rearrangement uses TRBV2 and TRBJ2-1; tentatively, D is TRBD1 (5 bases). The CDR3 has 14 amino acids. In germline, CDR1 is SNHLY, CDR2 FYNNEI. Trimming removed 8 bases at V and 5 bases at J, with 16 bases between. The CDR3 sequence is CASLQALDNNEQFF. CDR3 coding DNA: TGTGCCAGCTTACAGGCGTTGGACAACAATGAGCAGTTCTTC.

Of note for this clone: Within the sample, other DNA sequences also encode this same CDR3. The chain is built from TRBV6-1 and TRBJ2-5; possible D gene TRBD2, 6 bases. The CDR3 sequence is 14 residues long. CDR1 MNHNS and CDR2 SASEGT come from the germline V gene. Trimming shortened V by 0 bases and J by 2 bases, and 7 bases separated the two germline ends. CDR3 DNA: TGTGCCAGCAGTGAAGCTGGACTACAAGAGACCCAGTACTTC. It yields the protein CASSEAGLQETQYF.

CDR3 in DNA: TGTGCCAGCAGCTTAAGTGGGAGGGTGAACACCGGGGAGCTGTTTTTT. Translation: CASSLSGRVNTGELFF. V and J are TRBV7-9 and TRBJ2-2; 7 nucleotides align to TRBD2. Per germline, CDR1 SEHNR and CDR2 FQNEAQ (reference sequence). The CDR3 extends over 16 amino acids. The V and J ends lost 2 bases and 1 base, in that order; junction bases with no gene match: 4.

CDR3 sequence (DNA): TGTGCCAGCAGGGGATATAGCGGGAGTTCCCACGAGCAGTACTTC. Translating it yields CASRGYSGSSHEQYF. The J gene is TRBJ2-7, the V gene TRBV4-2; TRBD2 matches 9 bases. CDR1 and CDR2 from the germline V gene are LGHNA and YNFKEQ. J gave up 5 bases and V 6 bases, and 11 bases lay outside the gene matches. The CDR3 spans 15 residues.

The rearrangement joins TRBV10-3 to TRBJ2-7; a weak D match, TRBD1 (6 bases). The germline V gene encodes CDR1 ENHRY and CDR2 SYGVKD. Trimming took 11 bases from V and 2 from J, leaving 13 bases between them. The CDR3 sequence is 12 residues long. The CDR3 nucleotides are TGTGCCGTTGCAGGGGACACCTACGAGCAGTACTTC. This translates into CAVAGDTYEQYF.

The J gene is TRBJ1-1, the V gene TRBV12-5; D gene ambiguous. CDR1 and CDR2 from the germline V gene are LGHNT and FRNRAP. The V end lost 1 base, the J end lost 4 bases, and 7 bases lay between the germline ends. This CDR3 region has 13 residues. CDR3 coding DNA: TGTGCTAGTGGTTTGGGGACTGGCACTGAAGCTTTCTTT. This sequence encodes CASGLGTGTEAFF. Supplemented by reference TRBV12-5 and TRBJ1-1, the full variable domain reads DARVTQTPRHKVTEMGQEVTMRCQPILGHNTVFWYRQTMMQGLELLAYFRNRAPLDDSGMPKDRFSAEMPDATLATLKIQPSEPRDSAVYFCASGLGTGTEAFFGQGTRLTVV.

The CDR3 region has the DNA TGTGCCCGCGACGGGGATCAGTGGGGCTACACCTTC. Translated, it gives CARDGDQWGYTF. The rearrangement uses TRBV28 and TRBJ1-2, with D uncertain. The CDR3 is made up of 12 amino acids. The germline V gene has CDR1 MDHEN and CDR2 SYDVKM. V dropped 11 bases and J dropped 8 bases, with 18 bases sitting between them.

The chain recombines TRBV5-1 with TRBJ2-7, with TRBD2 identical over 9 bases. Germline CDR1 SGHRS, CDR2 YFSETQ. The CDR3 consists of 16 residues. With 5 bases clipped from V and 2 bases from J, the junction kept 11 bases outside the gene matches. CDR3 sequence reads: CASSPGGGRVTYEQYF. The CDR3 DNA sequence: TGCGCCAGCAGTCCGGGGGGCGGGAGGGTGACCTACGAGCAGTACTTC.

This chain joins TRBV9 and TRBJ2-3; unclear D gene. Trimming took off 1 base at V and 3 bases at J, with 9 bases between the two ends. CDR3 length: 14 amino acids. CDR1 SGDLS and CDR2 YYNGEE come from the germline V gene. Here the CDR3 DNA reads TGTGCCAGCAGCGTATTAACCGAGACAGATACGCAGTATTTT. Amino acids: CASSVLTETDTQYF.

V gene TRBV5-4 combines with J gene TRBJ1-1, with D maybe TRBD1 (5 bases). V dropped 3 bases and J dropped 7 bases, with 10 bases sitting between them. This CDR3 spans 12 amino acids. Germline V CDR1 and CDR2: SGHNT, YYREEE (reference sequence). The CDR3 DNA reads as TGTGCCAGCAGCTGGGGGGACGGTGAAGCTTTCTTT. Amino acid sequence: CASSWGDGEAFF.

V and J are TRBV9 and TRBJ1-5; no firm D call. The germline V gene encodes CDR1 SGDLS and CDR2 YYNGEE. The CDR3 spans 14 residues. Between the trimmed V and J ends, which lost 2 bases and 6 bases, there was a span of 12 bases. The CDR3 DNA reads TGTGCCAGCAGCGTTTACGCGGGAATTCAGCCCCAGCATTTT. This translates into CASSVYAGIQPQHF.

The V gene is TRBV5-1, the J gene TRBJ2-3; 8 positions match TRBD2. CDR1 is SGHRS, CDR2 YFSETQ, per germline. V was pared by 7 bases and J by 4 bases, with 17 bases of the junction left unmatched. CDR3 length: 17 amino acids. CDR3 in amino acids: CASGPDQAGDGADTQYF. CDR3 DNA: TGCGCCAGCGGACCCGACCAAGCGGGAGATGGGGCAGATACGCAGTATTTT.